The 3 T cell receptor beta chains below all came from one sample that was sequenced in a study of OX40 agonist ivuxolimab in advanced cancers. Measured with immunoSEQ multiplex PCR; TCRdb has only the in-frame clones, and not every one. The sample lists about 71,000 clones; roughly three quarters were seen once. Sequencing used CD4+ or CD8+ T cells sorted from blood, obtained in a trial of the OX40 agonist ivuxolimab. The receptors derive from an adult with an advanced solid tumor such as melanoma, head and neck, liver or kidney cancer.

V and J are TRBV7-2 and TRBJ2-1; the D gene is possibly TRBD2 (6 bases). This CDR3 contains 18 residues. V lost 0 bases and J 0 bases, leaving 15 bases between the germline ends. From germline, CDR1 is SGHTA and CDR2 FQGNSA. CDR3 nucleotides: TGTGCCAGCAGCTTAGCGTCCCCTAGCGCTAGCTCCTACAATGAGCAGTTCTTC. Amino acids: CASSLASPSASSYNEQFF.

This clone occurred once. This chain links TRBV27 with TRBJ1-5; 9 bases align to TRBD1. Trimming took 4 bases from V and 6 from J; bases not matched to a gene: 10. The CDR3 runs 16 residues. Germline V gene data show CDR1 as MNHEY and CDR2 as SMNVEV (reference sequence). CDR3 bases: TGTGCCAGCAGTTCTACCGGGACAGGGAGGGTTCAGCCCCAGCATTTT. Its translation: CASSSTGTGRVQPQHF.

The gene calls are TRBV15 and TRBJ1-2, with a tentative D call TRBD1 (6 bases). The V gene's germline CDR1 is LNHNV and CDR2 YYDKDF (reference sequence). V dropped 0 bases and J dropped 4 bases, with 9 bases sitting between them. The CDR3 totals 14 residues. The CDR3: CATSRDLTGYGYTF. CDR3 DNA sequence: TGTGCCACCAGCAGAGATCTGACAGGCTATGGCTACACCTTC.